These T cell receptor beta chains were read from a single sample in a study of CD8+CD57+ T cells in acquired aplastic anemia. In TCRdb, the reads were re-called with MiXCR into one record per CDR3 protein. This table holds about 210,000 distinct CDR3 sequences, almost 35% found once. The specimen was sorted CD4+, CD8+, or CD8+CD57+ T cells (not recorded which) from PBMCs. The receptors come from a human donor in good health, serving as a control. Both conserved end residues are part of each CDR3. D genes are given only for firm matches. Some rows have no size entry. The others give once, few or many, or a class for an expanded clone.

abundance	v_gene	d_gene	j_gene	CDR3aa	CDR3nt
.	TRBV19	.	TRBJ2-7	CASRGLSEQYF	TGTGCCAGTCGCGGACTGTCCGAGCAGTACTTC
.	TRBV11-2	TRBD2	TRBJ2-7	CASSSLAGQSIYEQYF	TGTGCCAGCAGTTCACTAGCGGGACAATCTATATACGAGCAGTACTTC
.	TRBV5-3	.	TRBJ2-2	CAWTLQYTGELFF	TGTGCCTGGACTCTCCAGTACACCGGGGAGCTGTTTTTT
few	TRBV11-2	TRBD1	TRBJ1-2	CASTSIRDRGPYGYTF	TGTGCCAGCACCTCTATCCGGGACAGGGGGCCCTATGGCTACACCTTC
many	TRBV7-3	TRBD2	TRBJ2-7	CASSQIAGVSYEQYF	TGTGCCAGCAGCCAAATAGCGGGAGTCTCCTACGAGCAGTACTTC
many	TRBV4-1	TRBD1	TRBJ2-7	CASSRGTGITYEQYF	TGCGCCAGCAGCCGCGGGACAGGGATTACCTACGAGCAGTACTTC
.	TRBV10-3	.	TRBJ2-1	CAISEWGWGQFF	TGTGCCATCAGTGAATGGGGGTGGGGGCAGTTCTTC
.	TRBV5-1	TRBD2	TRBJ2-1	CASSQGTSPNNEQFF	TGCGCCAGCAGCCAAGGGACTAGCCCTAACAATGAGCAGTTCTTC
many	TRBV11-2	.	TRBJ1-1	CASSLMDTEAFF	TGTGCCAGCAGCCTAATGGACACTGAAGCTTTCTTT
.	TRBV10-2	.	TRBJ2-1	CASSEWGTYNEQFF	TGCGCCAGCAGTGAATGGGGTACCTACAATGAGCAGTTCTTC
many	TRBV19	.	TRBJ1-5	CASSPVPGGNQPQHF	TGTGCCAGTAGCCCGGTACCCGGGGGCAATCAGCCCCAGCATTTT
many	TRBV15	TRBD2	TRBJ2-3	CATSRDQQRGGTDTQYF	TGTGCCACCAGCAGAGATCAACAGCGGGGGGGCACAGATACGCAGTATTTT
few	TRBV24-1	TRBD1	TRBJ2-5	CATSDGSDRVEETQYF	TGTGCCACCAGTGATGGATCCGACAGGGTGGAAGAGACCCAGTACTTC
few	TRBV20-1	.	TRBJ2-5	CSARDPRRETQYF	TGCAGTGCTAGAGATCCGAGGAGGGAGACCCAGTACTTC
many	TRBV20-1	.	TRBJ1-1	CSASQVAFTEAFF	TGCAGTGCTAGCCAGGTTGCCTTCACTGAAGCTTTCTTT
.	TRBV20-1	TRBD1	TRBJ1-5	CSGQGQVGQPQHF	TGCAGTGGACAGGGACAGGTTGGGCAGCCCCAGCATTTT
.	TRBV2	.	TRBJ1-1	CASQGAEAFF	TGTGCCAGCCAAGGGGCTGAAGCTTTCTTT
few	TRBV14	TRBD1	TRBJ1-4	CASSNDRARATNEKLFF	TGTGCCAGCAGCAACGACAGGGCTCGGGCAACTAATGAAAAACTGTTTTTT
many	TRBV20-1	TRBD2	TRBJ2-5	CSASWTSGARGTQYF	TGCAGTGCTTCTTGGACTAGCGGGGCCCGGGGGACCCAGTACTTC
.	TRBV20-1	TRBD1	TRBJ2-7	CSALTGTGNSYEQYF	TGCAGTGCTCTTACCGGGACAGGAAACTCCTACGAGCAGTACTTC
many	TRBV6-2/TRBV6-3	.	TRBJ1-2	CASSYTVYGYTF	TGTGCCAGCAGTTATACGGTCTATGGCTACACCTTC
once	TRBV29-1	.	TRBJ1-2	CSVGKGVYGYAF	TGCAGCGTTGGGAAAGGGGTCTATGGCTACGCCTTC